Each of the 17 T cell receptor beta chains below was sequenced from the same sample in a study of shared clonotypes between healthy human individuals. TCRdb's table, derived via immunoSEQ multiplex PCR, lists solely in-frame clones and lacks some. Of 1.5 million to 2.5 million clones in the sample, about 95% were seen once. CD8 cells classed as naive were CD45RO-negative and positively selected for CCR7, excluding terminally differentiated effector memory CD45RA+ cells. The sequenced sample consisted of naive CD8+ T cells sorted from blood. These receptors came from a man aged 18 to 29 in good health.

This clone was counted a single time. In nucleotides, the CDR3 is TGTGCCAGCAGCTTCGAAGGGGGCGCATCTGGCTACACCTTC. It yields the protein CASSFEGGASGYTF. The chain has TRBV5-4 and TRBJ1-2; TRBD1 matches at 7 bases. Germline V gives CDR1 SGHNT, CDR2 YYREEE (reference sequence). With 2 bases clipped from V and 7 bases from J, the junction kept 8 bases outside the gene matches. The CDR3 contains 14 residues.

This chain connects TRBV27 to TRBJ2-3, with TRBD2 identical over 11 bases. The CDR3 has 18 residues. Germline V lookup: CDR1 MNHEY, CDR2 SMNVEV (reference sequence). The V gene end was trimmed by 10 bases and the J gene end by 2 bases; junction bases not matched to a gene: 17. DNA of the CDR3: TGTGCCACCAAGGGGCTAGCGGGAGGCCCGGTGATCACAGATACGCAGTATTTT. This encodes CATKGLAGGPVITDTQYF.

V and J are TRBV2 and TRBJ2-4, with TRBD2 matching 10 bases. V lost 4 bases to trimming and J lost 8 bases; unmatched junction nucleotides: 8. The germline gives CDR1 SNHLY, CDR2 FYNNEI. This CDR3 contains 15 residues. The CDR3 here is CASSASAGTSDIQYF. CDR3 coding DNA: TGTGCCAGCAGTGCCAGCGCCGGGACTAGCGACATTCAGTACTTC.

As concerns this clone: Relative to the germline gene, one junction end is altered; a read error may explain this. The chain has TRBV7-7 and TRBJ2-5, with D hard to call. CDR1 is SSHAT, CDR2 FNYEAQ, per germline (reference sequence). The CDR3 is 15 amino acids. This CDR3 reads CASSSSVGIWETQYF. The DNA of the CDR3 is TGTGCTAGCAGCTCGAGTGTGGGGATCTGGGAGACCCAGTACTTC.

The rearrangement links TRBV2 to TRBJ1-4; perhaps TRBD1 as D (6 bases). The CDR3 is made up of 15 amino acids. CDR1 and CDR2 from the germline V gene are SNHLY and FYNNEI. V was pared by 3 bases and J by 8 bases, with 16 bases between. DNA for the CDR3: TGTGCCAGCAGTGAGATAGAACAGGGTTACGAAAAACTGTTTTTT. Protein product: CASSEIEQGYEKLFF.

The chain links TRBV27 to TRBJ2-3; 9 bases are a match to TRBD1. V trimming: 5 bases; J trimming: 1 base; junction bases outside the gene matches: 13. In germline, CDR1 is MNHEY, CDR2 SMNVEV (reference sequence). This CDR3 is 18 amino acids long. CDR3 amino acids: CASSPDRGVGQGTDTQYF. The CDR3 nucleotides read TGTGCCAGCAGTCCAGACAGGGGGGTTGGTCAGGGCACAGATACGCAGTATTTT.

The CDR3 sequence is CASSHGTDYGYTF. CDR3 DNA: TGTGCCAGCAGCCATGGGACCGACTATGGCTACACCTTC. This chain joins TRBV27 and TRBJ1-2, with D perhaps matching TRBD1 (5 bases). V lost 6 bases and J lost 3, with 11 bases in between. The germline V gene has CDR1 MNHEY and CDR2 SMNVEV (reference sequence). The length of the CDR3 is 13 residues.

The chain combines TRBV6-6 with TRBJ2-7; TRBD1 aligns across 8 bases. The CDR3 extends over 14 amino acids. The germline V gene has CDR1 MNHNY and CDR2 SVGAGI (reference sequence). Trimming took 5 bases from V and 5 from J; bases not matched to a gene: 8. The CDR3 loop is CASSGQGLGDEQYF. For the CDR3, the DNA is TGTGCCAGCAGTGGACAGGGCCTTGGGGACGAGCAGTACTTC.

This clone was observed a single time. V usage is TRBV28 and J usage is TRBJ2-2, with TRBD2 identical over 11 bases. The V segment lost 6 bases and the J segment 0 bases; nucleotides outside the gene matches: 3. Germline V gene lookup returns CDR1 MDHEN and CDR2 SYDVKM. There are 16 residues in the CDR3. The CDR3 DNA reads TGTGCCAGCAGCAGACTAGCGGGGACGAACACCGGGGAGCTGTTTTTT. It translates to CASSRLAGTNTGELFF.

The V and J genes are TRBV7-8 and TRBJ2-7; D may be TRBD2 (5 bases). This CDR3 comprises 14 residues. V lost 4 bases and J lost 1, with 11 bases in between. Germline lookup yields CDR1 SGHVS and CDR2 FQNEAQ. The DNA of the CDR3 is TGTGCCAGCAGCTCGCCGGGATTATCCTACGAGCAGTACTTC. Its protein is CASSSPGLSYEQYF.

This clone was seen a single time. The chain couples TRBV27 to TRBJ2-5; perhaps TRBD1 as D (6 bases). With 1 base removed from V and 5 bases from J, the gap between germline ends came to 14 bases. The CDR3 runs 15 residues. Germline V gene lookup returns CDR1 MNHEY and CDR2 SMNVEV (reference sequence). The CDR3 loop is CASSLLSGAPETQYF. The CDR3 DNA is TGTGCCAGCAGTTTATTATCAGGGGCCCCCGAGACCCAGTACTTC.

This chain links TRBV14 with TRBJ2-2; no clear D gene. Germline V CDR1 and CDR2: SGHDN, FVKESK. Trimming removed 3 bases from V and 0 bases from J, with 14 bases in between. The CDR3 extends over 17 amino acids. The CDR3 DNA sequence: TGTGCCAGCAGCCAGCACGGCAAACTAACGAACACCGGGGAGCTGTTTTTT. It codes for CASSQHGKLTNTGELFF.

The count of this clone is one. The same CDR3 also results from other DNA sequences found in this sample. V usage is TRBV27 and J usage is TRBJ2-3; D unclear. V dropped 4 bases and J dropped 2 bases, with 4 bases sitting between them. The CDR3 contains 12 residues. CDR1 MNHEY and CDR2 SMNVEV come from the germline V gene (reference sequence). The CDR3 DNA reads as TGTGCCAGCAGTTCTATCACAGATACGCAGTATTTT. Translation gives CASSSITDTQYF.

V and J are TRBV6-1 and TRBJ2-7; TRBD1 is a possible D gene (6 bases). The V gene's germline CDR1 is MNHNS and CDR2 SASEGT. The CDR3 contains 15 residues. V lost 2 bases and J 2 bases, leaving 13 bases between the germline ends. The CDR3 coding sequence is TGTGCCAGCAGTGAACCCGAGGGGGTCGCCTACGAGCAGTACTTC. The encoded protein is CASSEPEGVAYEQYF.

Concerning this clone itself: The same CDR3 also results from other DNA sequences found in this sample. The CDR3 reads CASSVVGGTYNEQFF. The CDR3 nucleotides are TGTGCCAGCAGCGTAGTGGGGGGAACATACAATGAGCAGTTCTTC. The chain joins TRBV9 to TRBJ2-1; D might be TRBD2 (6 bases). Trimming took off 0 bases at V and 4 bases at J, with 11 bases between the two ends. There are 15 residues in the CDR3. The germline V gene has CDR1 SGDLS and CDR2 YYNGEE.

V and J are TRBV21-1 and TRBJ2-7; the table's D call, TRBD2, has no DNA check behind it. TRBV21-1 is listed as a pseudogene. The CDR3 runs 8 residues. The CDR3 bases are TGTGCCAGCAGCTCCCCGGACTTC. Amino acid sequence: CASSSPDF.

The chain is built from TRBV21-1 and TRBJ2-6; the DNA was not used to check the table's D call, TRBD2. TRBV21-1 is classified as a pseudogene. This CDR3 contains 11 residues. CDR3 residues: CASPRGYHAFF. DNA of the CDR3: TGTGCCAGCCCGCGGGGGTACCATGCCTTTTTC.